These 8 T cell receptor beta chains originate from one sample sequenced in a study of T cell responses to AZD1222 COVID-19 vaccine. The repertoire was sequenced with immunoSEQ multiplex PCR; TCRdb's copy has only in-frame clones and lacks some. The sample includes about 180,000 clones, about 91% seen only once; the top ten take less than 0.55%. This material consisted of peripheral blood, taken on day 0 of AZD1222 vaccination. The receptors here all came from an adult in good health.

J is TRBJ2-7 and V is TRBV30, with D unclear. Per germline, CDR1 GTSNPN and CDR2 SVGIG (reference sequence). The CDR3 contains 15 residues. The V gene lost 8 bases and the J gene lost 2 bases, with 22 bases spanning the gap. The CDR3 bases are TGTGCCCTTATATCCCTGGGGTTCTCTACCTACGAGCAGTACTTC. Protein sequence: CALISLGFSTYEQYF.

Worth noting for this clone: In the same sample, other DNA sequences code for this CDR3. The DNA of the CDR3 is TGTGCCACCAGTGATCCGAGTAGCAATCAGCCCCAGCATTTT. As protein: CATSDPSSNQPQHF. The chain recombines TRBV24-1 with TRBJ1-5; no clear D. Germline CDR1 KGHDR, CDR2 SFDVKD. The CDR3 has 14 residues. Trimming took 3 bases from V and 0 from J, leaving 5 bases between them.

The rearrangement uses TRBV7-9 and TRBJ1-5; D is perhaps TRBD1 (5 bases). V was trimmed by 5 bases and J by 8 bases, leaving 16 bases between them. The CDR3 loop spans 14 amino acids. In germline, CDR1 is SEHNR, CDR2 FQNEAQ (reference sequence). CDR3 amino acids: CASSPSTAVEPQHF. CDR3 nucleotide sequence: TGTGCCAGCAGCCCCTCGACAGCGGTCGAGCCCCAGCATTTT.

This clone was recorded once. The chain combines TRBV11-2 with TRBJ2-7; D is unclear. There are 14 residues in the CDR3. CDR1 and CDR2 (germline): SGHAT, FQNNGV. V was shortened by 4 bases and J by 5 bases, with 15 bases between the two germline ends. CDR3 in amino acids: CASSWSAVRDEQYF. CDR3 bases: TGTGCCAGCAGCTGGAGTGCGGTTCGGGACGAGCAGTACTTC.

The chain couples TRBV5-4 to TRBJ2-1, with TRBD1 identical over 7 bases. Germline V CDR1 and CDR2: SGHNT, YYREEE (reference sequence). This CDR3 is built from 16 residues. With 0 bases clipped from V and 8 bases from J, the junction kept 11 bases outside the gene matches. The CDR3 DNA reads TGTGCCAGCAGCTTGGGTCACCAGCAAGGGGGCCATGAGCAGTTCTTC. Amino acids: CASSLGHQQGGHEQFF.

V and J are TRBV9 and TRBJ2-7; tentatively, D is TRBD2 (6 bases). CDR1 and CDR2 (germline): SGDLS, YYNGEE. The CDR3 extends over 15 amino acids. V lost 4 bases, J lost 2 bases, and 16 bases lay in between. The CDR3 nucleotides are TGTGCCAGCAGCCGCACTGGAGGGCAGACCTACGAGCAGTACTTC. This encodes CASSRTGGQTYEQYF.

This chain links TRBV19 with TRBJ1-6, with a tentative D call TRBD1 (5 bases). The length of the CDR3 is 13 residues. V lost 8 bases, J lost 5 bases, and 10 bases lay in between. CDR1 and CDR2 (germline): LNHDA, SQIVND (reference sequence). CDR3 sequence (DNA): TGTGCCAGTTCGGGACGGCATAATTCACCCCTCCACTTT. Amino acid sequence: CASSGRHNSPLHF.

In DNA form, the CDR3 reads TGTGCCAGCAGCCAACGGACAGGGAGGACTGAAGCTTTCTTT. This translates into CASSQRTGRTEAFF. The chain carries TRBV3-1 (or the pseudogene TRBV3-2) and TRBJ1-1; 8 bases agree with TRBD1. Unmatched junction bases numbered 4, after V lost 2 bases and J lost 5 bases. CDR1 LGHDT and CDR2 YNNKEL come from the germline V gene (reference sequence). There are 14 residues in the CDR3.